A selection of T cell receptor beta chains follows, all from one sample in a study of blood T cells in healthy people across ages. TCRdb processed the 5' RACE reads anew with MiXCR; each CDR3 protein has one entry. The repertoire holds about 1,500,000 distinct CDR3 sequences, with about 28% as singletons. Sequencing was done on a sample of blood. These receptors came from a young woman in good health. The CDR3 runs from the conserved cysteine through the conserved F or W. D genes are given only for firm matches. Some rows mark clone size as missing; the rest say once, few, many or name a class of expanded clone.

clone_size: few
j_call: TRBJ2-1
d_call: TRBD2
v_call: TRBV20-1
cdr3_nt: TGCAGTGCTAGACGTAGCGGGGGATACAATGAGCAGTTCTTC
cdr3_aa: CSARRSGGYNEQFF

clone_size: many
j_call: TRBJ2-7
d_call: TRBD1
v_call: TRBV20-1
cdr3_nt: TGCAGTGCCACAGGGGGCGGCGAGCAGTACTTC
cdr3_aa: CSATGGGEQYF

clone_size: -
j_call: TRBJ2-7
d_call: TRBD2
v_call: TRBV18
cdr3_nt: TGTGCCAGTGGGGAGGATAGCGGGACGTCCCAGTACTTC
cdr3_aa: CASGEDSGTSQYF

clone_size: -
j_call: TRBJ2-6
d_call: -
v_call: TRBV5-1
cdr3_nt: TGCGCCAGCAGCTTGGTAACAGGGGGGGCCAGCGTCCTGACTTTC
cdr3_aa: CASSLVTGGASVLTF

clone_size: -
j_call: TRBJ2-6
d_call: -
v_call: TRBV6-2/TRBV6-3
cdr3_nt: TGTGCCAGCAGAACCGGGGCCAACGTCCAGACTTTC
cdr3_aa: CASRTGANVQTF

clone_size: -
j_call: TRBJ1-5
d_call: -
v_call: TRBV12-3/TRBV12-4
cdr3_nt: TGTGCCAGCAGTCACCAGGGTAGCAATCAGCCCCAGCATTTT
cdr3_aa: CASSHQGSNQPQHF

clone_size: -
j_call: TRBJ2-7
d_call: -
v_call: TRBV20-1
cdr3_nt: TGCAGTGCTAGAAAGGGGGAAGCGTACGAGCAGTACTTC
cdr3_aa: CSARKGEAYEQYF

clone_size: few
j_call: TRBJ2-4
d_call: TRBD2
v_call: TRBV12-3/TRBV12-4
cdr3_nt: TGTGCCAGCAGTCGCGGCGGCGGACTAGCGGGGGGAAAAAACATTCAGTACTTC
cdr3_aa: CASSRGGGLAGGKNIQYF

clone_size: -
j_call: TRBJ2-7
d_call: -
v_call: TRBV29-1
cdr3_nt: TGCAGCGTTAGGTGGGCCAGGGCGGACTACGAGCAGTACTTC
cdr3_aa: CSVRWARADYEQYF

clone_size: -
j_call: TRBJ2-1
d_call: TRBD2
v_call: TRBV5-1
cdr3_nt: TGCGCCAGCAGCCAAACTAGCGGGGTCTCACAGGGCCAGTTCTTC
cdr3_aa: CASSQTSGVSQGQFF